These T cell receptor beta chains were read from a single sample in a study of T cell changes during pregnancy in multiple sclerosis. Sequenced by immunoSEQ multiplex PCR; TCRdb stores in-frame clones only, minus some. The data contain under 55,000 clones, over 80% of them seen just once; the ten biggest clones take up roughly 0.71%. Sequences were derived from CD4+ T cells from peripheral blood mononuclear cells, sampled in the third trimester of pregnancy. The receptors here all came from a female donor with multiple sclerosis, enrolled in a pregnancy study. Both conserved end residues are part of each CDR3. D genes are given only for firm matches. Where a row states a size, it is once, few, many or the class of an expanded clone; other rows omit it.

V gene	clone size	J gene	D gene	CDR3 DNA	CDR3 protein
TRBV19	.	TRBJ2-3	.	TGTGCCAGTAGTATAGGTACAGGCACAGATACGCAGTATTTT	CASSIGTGTDTQYF
TRBV28	.	TRBJ2-7	TRBD2	TGTGCCAGCAGCCCTGGAGGGACTACCTACGAGCAGTACTTC	CASSPGGTTYEQYF
TRBV7-2	once	TRBJ2-7	.	TGTGCCAGCAGCTTAGGAGAGGTCTCCTACGAGCAGTACTTC	CASSLGEVSYEQYF
TRBV7-2	.	TRBJ2-3	TRBD2	TGTGCCAGCAGCAGACTAGCGGTCGATACGCAGTATTTT	CASSRLAVDTQYF
TRBV18	.	TRBJ2-1	.	TGTGCCAGCTCACCGACGGGTTACGCCTACAATGAGCAGTTCTTC	CASSPTGYAYNEQFF
TRBV5-1	.	TRBJ2-5	.	TGCGCCACCCCAACAGGGGGGGAAGAGACCCAGTACTTC	CATPTGGEETQYF
TRBV7-2	.	TRBJ2-5	TRBD2	TGTGCCAGCAGCTTAAGGGCTAGCGGGGGGGCAGGAGAACAAGAGACCCAGTACTTC	CASSLRASGGAGEQETQYF
TRBV14	.	TRBJ2-3	TRBD2	TGTGCCAGCAGCCAAAGAGTCCAGGCGGGGGTTACGCAGTATTTT	CASSQRVQAGVTQYF
TRBV7-8	.	TRBJ2-7	.	TGTGCCAGCAGCTCCAGGTCAATTGCGTCTACCGAGCAGTACTTC	CASSSRSIASTEQYF
TRBV18	once	TRBJ2-7	.	TGTGCCAGCTCGCCGACTAGAGACGAGCAGTACTTC	CASSPTRDEQYF
TRBV4-2	.	TRBJ1-1	.	TGTGCCAGCAGCCAGGTAGGGGAGGTAACTTTCTTT	CASSQVGEVTFF
TRBV7-2	.	TRBJ2-5	.	TGTGCCAGCAGCTTAGGCCTCGGAGTCCAGGAGACCCAGTACTTC	CASSLGLGVQETQYF
TRBV29-1	.	TRBJ1-2	.	TGCAGCGTTGACCGAGCTAACTATGGCTACACCTTC	CSVDRANYGYTF
TRBV9	once	TRBJ2-2	TRBD1	TGTGCCAGCAGCGTAGATAGGGGGCCCGGGGAGCTGTTTTTT	CASSVDRGPGELFF
TRBV6-5	.	TRBJ1-6	.	TGTGCCAGCAGGCCGACTGACTTAGTATCACCCCTCCACTTT	CASRPTDLVSPLHF
TRBV7-2	.	TRBJ1-6	TRBD1	TGTGCCAGCACCCTCGGGACAGGTCCTTCACCCCTCCACTTT	CASTLGTGPSPLHF
TRBV4-3	once	TRBJ2-5	TRBD2	TGCGCCAGCAGCCAAACCCGACTAGCGAACGGCCCAAAGACCCAGTACTTC	CASSQTRLANGPKTQYF
TRBV4-2	.	TRBJ1-2	.	TGTGCCAGCAGCCACACTAAAGGATTACCCTCCACAAGTTATGGCTACACCTTC	CASSHTKGLPSTSYGYTF
TRBV6-5	once	TRBJ1-2	.	TGTGCCAGCAGGACGGGGGGTTCTAACTATGGCTACACCTTC	CASRTGGSNYGYTF
TRBV20-1	.	TRBJ2-3	.	TGCAGTGCGACGGAGCGAGATACGCAGTATTTT	CSATERDTQYF
TRBV6-5	.	TRBJ2-7	.	TGTGCCAGCAGTTCCGGGAACGAGCAGTACTTC	CASSSGNEQYF
TRBV30	.	TRBJ1-2	.	TGTGCCTGGAGTGTAGGAGCGTATGGCTACACCTTC	CAWSVGAYGYTF
TRBV5-4	.	TRBJ1-1	TRBD1	TGTGCCAGCAGCCGTGACAGGGTCTTGAACACTGAAGCTTTCTTT	CASSRDRVLNTEAFF
TRBV15	few	TRBJ1-1	.	TGTGCCACCAGCAGACGGCCGGGGTCGATGAACACTGAAGCTTTCTTT	CATSRRPGSMNTEAFF
TRBV29-1	.	TRBJ1-1	.	TGCAGCGTTGCGGCCGGGTTTTTAAGGACTGAAGCTTTCTTT	CSVAAGFLRTEAFF
TRBV9	once	TRBJ2-7	TRBD2	TGTGCCAGCAGCGCCTTAGCGGGGGGGCCAGTTTCCGAGCAGTACTTC	CASSALAGGPVSEQYF
TRBV5-1	.	TRBJ2-2	.	TGCGCCAGCAGCCGGGACGGGGAGGACACCGGGGAGCTGTTTTTT	CASSRDGEDTGELFF
TRBV25-1	.	TRBJ2-7	TRBD1	TGTGCCAGCAGGGGGACAGGGGTCTCCTACGAGCAGTACTTC	CASRGTGVSYEQYF
TRBV6-6	once	TRBJ1-5	.	TGTGCCACGCTAATCCAGGGCGCAGGCCAGCCCCAGCATTTT	CATLIQGAGQPQHF
TRBV7-9	.	TRBJ2-7	TRBD2	TGTGCCAGCAGCGACCCGACTAGCGGGGGATCCTACGAGCAGTACTTC	CASSDPTSGGSYEQYF
TRBV18	.	TRBJ2-1	TRBD1	TGTGCCAGCTCACCATTTATGAGGGACAGGGACAATGAGCAGTTCTTC	CASSPFMRDRDNEQFF
TRBV7-2	.	TRBJ2-3	.	TGTGCCAGCAGCCCGCCCGGACAGACGCAGTATTTT	CASSPPGQTQYF
TRBV12-5	.	TRBJ1-2	.	TGTGCTAGTGGTTTATCAACTCCGGACGGGAAAGGCTACACCTTC	CASGLSTPDGKGYTF
TRBV6-5	once	TRBJ2-7	TRBD1	TGTGCCAGCAATATTGCCGGGACAGGGGTCTACGAGCAGTACTTC	CASNIAGTGVYEQYF
TRBV9	.	TRBJ1-1	.	TGTGCCAGCAGCGTAATACAGGCGAACACTGAAGCTTTCTTT	CASSVIQANTEAFF
TRBV4-2	.	TRBJ2-3	.	TGTGCCAGCAGCCAAGTGGGGGGTAGCACAGATACGCAGTATTTT	CASSQVGGSTDTQYF
TRBV5-5	.	TRBJ2-1	.	TGTGCCAGCAGCTTGACCACCACTGTGGATGAGCAGTTCTTC	CASSLTTTVDEQFF
TRBV30	.	TRBJ1-4	.	TGTGCCTGGAAACGCGGGACGGCAACTAATGAAAAACTGTTTTTT	CAWKRGTATNEKLFF
TRBV5-1	.	TRBJ2-5	TRBD2	TGCGCCAGCAGCTTGGATCCTAGCGGGGGGGACCAAGAGACCCAGTACTTC	CASSLDPSGGDQETQYF
TRBV11-2	.	TRBJ1-2	.	TGTGCCAGCAGCTTAGGCAGGAACTATGGCTACACCTTC	CASSLGRNYGYTF
TRBV30	.	TRBJ1-4	TRBD1	TGTGCCTGGAGTGGATTTAGTCGGGACAGGGGGGAAAAACTGTTTTTT	CAWSGFSRDRGEKLFF